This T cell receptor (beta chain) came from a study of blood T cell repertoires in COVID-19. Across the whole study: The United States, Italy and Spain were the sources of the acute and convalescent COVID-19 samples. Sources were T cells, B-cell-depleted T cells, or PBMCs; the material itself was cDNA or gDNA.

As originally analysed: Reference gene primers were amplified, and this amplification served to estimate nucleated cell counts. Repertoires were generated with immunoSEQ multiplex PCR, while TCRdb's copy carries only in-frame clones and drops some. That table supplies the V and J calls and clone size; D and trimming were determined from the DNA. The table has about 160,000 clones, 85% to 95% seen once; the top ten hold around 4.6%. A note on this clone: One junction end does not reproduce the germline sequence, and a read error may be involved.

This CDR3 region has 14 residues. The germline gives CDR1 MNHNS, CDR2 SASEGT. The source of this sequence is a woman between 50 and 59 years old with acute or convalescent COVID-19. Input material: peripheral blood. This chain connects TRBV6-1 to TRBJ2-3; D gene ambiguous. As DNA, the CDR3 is TGTGCCAGCAGGGAAGCCCCAGGCGCAGATACGCAGTATTTT. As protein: CASREAPGADTQYF.